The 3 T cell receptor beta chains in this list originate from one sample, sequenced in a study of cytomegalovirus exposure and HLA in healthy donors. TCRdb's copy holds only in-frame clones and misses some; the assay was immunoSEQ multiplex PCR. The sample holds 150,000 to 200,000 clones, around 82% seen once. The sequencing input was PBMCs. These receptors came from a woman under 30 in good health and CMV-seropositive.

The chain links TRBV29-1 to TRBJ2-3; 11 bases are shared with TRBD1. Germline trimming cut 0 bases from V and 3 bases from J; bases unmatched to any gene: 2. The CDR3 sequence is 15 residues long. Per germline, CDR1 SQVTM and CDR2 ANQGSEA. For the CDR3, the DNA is TGCAGCGTTGAAGAAAGGGACAGGGGGACAGATACGCAGTATTTT. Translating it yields CSVEERDRGTDTQYF.

CDR3 region: CASSLVPTSGGATTDTQYF. The CDR3 DNA reads as TGCGCCAGCAGCTTGGTTCCGACTAGCGGGGGGGCCACCACAGATACGCAGTATTTT. The rearrangement uses TRBV5-1 and TRBJ2-3, with 14 nucleotides matching TRBD2. Germline CDR1 SGHRS, CDR2 YFSETQ. This CDR3 spans 19 amino acids. V shed 0 bases, J shed 2 bases, and the junction held 8 bases outside the gene matches.

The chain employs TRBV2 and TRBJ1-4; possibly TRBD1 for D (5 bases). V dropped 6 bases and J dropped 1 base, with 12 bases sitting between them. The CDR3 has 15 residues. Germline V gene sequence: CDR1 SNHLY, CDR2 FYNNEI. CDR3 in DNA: TGTGCCAGCAGCGAACGGGGGGGAACTAATGAAAAACTGTTTTTT. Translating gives CASSERGGTNEKLFF.